This T cell receptor beta chain is drawn from a study of blood T cell repertoires in COVID-19. In the original processing: Nucleated cell counts were estimated from reference gene primer amplification. The repertoire was sequenced with immunoSEQ multiplex PCR; TCRdb's copy has only in-frame clones and lacks some. Clonal size and the V and J genes are those of that table, whereas D and trimming came from the DNA. Of 120,000 to 150,000 clones detected, 85% to 90% appear once; the ten largest clones hold about 2.5%. The V gene end was trimmed by 5 bases and the J gene end by 1 base; junction bases not matched to a gene: 5. Germline CDR1 and CDR2: SGHVS and FNYEAQ. The CDR3 is made up of 14 amino acids.

The sample comprised peripheral blood. The gene calls are TRBV7-6 and TRBJ2-7, with 7 bases that match TRBD2. The TCR originated in a human donor in a cohort sampled during active COVID-19. The CDR3 nucleotides are TGTGCCAGCAGCCTCCGGGGAGGGTCCTACGAGCAGTACTTC. Its protein is CASSLRGGSYEQYF. Full variable domain (rest looked up from reference TRBV7-6 and TRBJ2-7): GAGVSQSPRYKVTKRGQDVALRCDPISGHVSLYWYRQALGQGPEFLTYFNYEAQQDKSGLPNDRFSAERPEGSISTLTIQRTEQRDSAMYRCASSLRGGSYEQYFGPGTRLTVT.